In this sample, the clone carrying this TCR beta chain turned up a few times. No antigen is known for it. The sample is drawn from a study of cytomegalovirus exposure and HLA in healthy donors. The CDR3 runs to 13 residues. CDR1 is SGHNT, CDR2 YENEEA, per germline. Trimming shortened V by 1 base and J by 4 bases, and 6 bases separated the two germline ends. Findings of the study overall: Usually a TCR sequence was rare, but some public TCRs were found in many donors.

The PCR ran on 60 Vbeta and 13 Jbeta primers. This table comes from immunoSEQ multiplex PCR, and its TCRdb copy is limited to in-frame clones, with some not included. This table has 95,000 to 130,000 clones, 81% appearing once. The J gene is TRBJ2-3, the V gene TRBV11-3; no reliable D call. The sequence was obtained from a woman aged 25 to 39 in good health and CMV-seronegative. Specimen: PBMCs. CDR3 residues: CASSLVPADTQYF. CDR3 coding DNA: TGTGCCAGCAGCTTAGTCCCAGCAGATACGCAGTATTTT.